This section outlines one TCR beta chain sequence together with its context. There are 12 residues in the CDR3. V lost 3 bases, J lost 6 bases, and 6 bases lay in between. The germline gives CDR1 KGHSH, CDR2 LQKENI. This specimen comes from a study of blood T cell repertoires in COVID-19. Some clones are missing from TCRdb's copy, which holds only in-frame ones; the method was immunoSEQ multiplex PCR. The table lists roughly 350,000 clones, under 95% of them singletons. This receptor was identified in a woman younger than 35 who had recovered from COVID-19. V and J are TRBV18 and TRBJ1-5; tentative D call: TRBD1 (6 bases). Sequencing input: peripheral blood. The CDR3 nucleotides read TGTGCCAGCTCACCGGACAGTCAGCCCCAGCATTTT. This codes for CASSPDSQPQHF. Complete variable domain (other parts from reference TRBV18 and TRBJ1-5): NAGVMQNPRHLVRRRGQEARLRCSPMKGHSHVYWYRQLPEEGLKFMVYLQKENIIDESGMPKERFSAEFPKEGPSILRIQQVVRGDSAAYFCASSPDSQPQHFGDGTRLSIL.